This T cell receptor beta chain was recovered during a study of graft-versus-host responses after intestinal transplantation. Repertoires were generated with immunoSEQ multiplex PCR, while TCRdb's copy carries only in-frame clones and drops some. The sample consists of roughly 100,000 clones, 93% of them appearing once. With regard to this clone: What it binds is not known.

Germline V lookup: CDR1 LGHNA, CDR2 YNFKEQ. J gave up 1 base and V 0 bases, and 7 bases lay outside the gene matches. This CDR3 has 17 amino acids. The sequence was collected from a human donor who received an intestinal transplant. The material was unstimulated CD8+ T cells sorted from spleen or lymph node cells, obtained before intestinal transplant. This chain links TRBV4-2 with TRBJ2-5; 8 bases agree with TRBD2. The CDR3 protein is CASSQEYGGGLQETQYF. Here the CDR3 DNA reads TGTGCCAGCAGCCAAGAATACGGCGGGGGGCTCCAAGAGACCCAGTACTTC.